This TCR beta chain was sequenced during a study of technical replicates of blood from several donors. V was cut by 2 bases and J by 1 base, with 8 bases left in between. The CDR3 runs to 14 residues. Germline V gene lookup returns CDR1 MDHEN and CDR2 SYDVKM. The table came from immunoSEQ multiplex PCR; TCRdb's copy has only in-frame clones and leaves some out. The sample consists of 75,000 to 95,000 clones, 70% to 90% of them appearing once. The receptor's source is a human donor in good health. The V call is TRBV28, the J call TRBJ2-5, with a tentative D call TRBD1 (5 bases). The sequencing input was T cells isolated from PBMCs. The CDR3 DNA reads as TGTGCCAGCAGTTTAAGGGGCTTCCAAGAGACCCAGTACTTC. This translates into CASSLRGFQETQYF.